This T cell receptor beta chain was sequenced during a study of T-cell memory formation after mild COVID-19. TCRdb redid the calling of the 5' RACE reads with MiXCR, one entry per CDR3 protein. The data hold fewer than 550,000 distinct CDR3 sequences, with about 19% observed a single time. This clonotype was detected a few times. The antigen is unknown. General observations from the study: Pre-infection memory showed some responding clones, and this suggested that cross-reactive memory joined. Chiefly within CM and EM were the contracting CD4+ clones; CD8+ ones were within EMRA.

This TCR was recovered from an adult woman who had mild COVID-19 (a few samples of this study predate the infection). Cell type and time point are not known. Source material: PBMCs or a T cell subset sorted from them (not recorded which).

CDR3 protein: CASSFRQVQETQYF. DNA of the CDR3: TGTGCCAGCAGTTTTCGACAGGTCCAAGAGACCCAGTACTTC. The V gene is TRBV2, the J gene TRBJ2-5; tentatively, D is TRBD1 (6 bases). Trimming removed 5 bases from V and 1 base from J, with 11 bases in between. This CDR3 spans 14 amino acids. CDR1 and CDR2 (germline): SNHLY, FYNNEI.